The clone carrying this TCR beta chain showed up many times. The source of the sample is a study of blood T cell repertoires in COVID-19. Study overall: Sources were T cells, B-cell-depleted T cells, or PBMCs; the material itself was cDNA or gDNA.

This CDR3 contains 17 residues. The V and J ends lost 5 bases and 1 base respectively, with 18 bases between them. CDR1 is SGHTA, CDR2 FQGTGA, per germline. Sequencing used immunoSEQ multiplex PCR; TCRdb keeps in-frame clones, though not all of them. This table has some 70,000 clones, under 90% appearing once. It was during active infection that Seattle patients were enrolled and then longitudinally followed. The TCR sequence derives from a man aged 45-60 years with COVID-19, enrolled during active disease. Sample: peripheral blood. The chain has TRBV7-3 and TRBJ2-1; D may be TRBD2 (7 bases). CDR3 nucleotides: TGTGCCAGCAGCATATCGGGCGGGGGCCATTCCTACAATGAGCAGTTCTTC. Residues: CASSISGGGHSYNEQFF.